This TCR beta chain stems from a study of cytomegalovirus exposure and HLA in healthy donors. About the study: In an early release, HLA-typed donors contributed some 82 million unique TCR sequences. Points from the study as a whole: Analyses of presence and absence presupposed an approximately uniform sequencing depth across donors.

In nominal health when sampled, donors likely had unrecorded immune exposures nonetheless. Comment on this clone: Its antigen is not identified.

The V gene lost 4 bases and the J gene lost 4 bases, with 11 bases spanning the gap. Germline-derived CDR1 and CDR2 are SGHKS and YYEKEE (reference sequence). CDR3 length: 14 amino acids. The PCR had 60 Vbeta and 13 Jbeta primers. TCRdb's copy holds only in-frame clones and misses some; the assay was immunoSEQ multiplex PCR. The data show around 92,000 clones, 65% to 75% seen once. This clonotype originated in a woman aged 70-85 years in good health and CMV-seropositive. Sequencing input: PBMCs. This chain uses TRBV5-5 with TRBJ2-2; D possibly corresponds to TRBD2 (5 bases). The CDR3, as DNA: TGTGCCAGCAGCCATGAGGGTTTCACCGGGGAGCTGTTTTTT. Its translation: CASSHEGFTGELFF.